This TCR beta chain is drawn from a study of cytomegalovirus exposure and HLA in healthy donors. PCR employed 60 Vbeta and 13 Jbeta primers. TCRdb's copy holds only in-frame clones and misses some; the assay was immunoSEQ multiplex PCR. The repertoire holds approximately 150,000 clones, with 70% to 85% as singletons. J gave up 6 bases and V 0 bases, and 7 bases lay outside the gene matches. Germline V gives CDR1 SGDLS, CDR2 YYNGEE. The CDR3 consists of 16 residues. A few counts support this clone. This clonotype originated in a young woman in good health and CMV-seronegative. This chain uses TRBV9 with TRBJ2-3, with 10 bases aligning to TRBD2. The sample taken for sequencing was PBMCs. CDR3 loop: CASSVAASGRGDTQYF. The DNA for the CDR3 is TGTGCCAGCAGCGTAGCTGCTAGCGGGAGAGGTGATACGCAGTATTTT.